This T cell receptor (beta chain) was retrieved from a study of T cells in women clearing cervical HPV infection. Genomic DNA, averaging approximately 1,100 ng per sample, yielded TCR beta CDR3 via immunoSEQ. This table comes from immunoSEQ multiplex PCR, and its TCRdb copy is limited to in-frame clones, with some not included. This sample lists over 15,000 clones; its ten largest clones have roughly a sixth. Overall study results and limits: Controls had more TRBV6-7 (0.16%) than cases (about 0.11%). Repertoire richness, not evenness, was significantly elevated in CIN3+ cases versus controls.

Details on this clone: Its cognate antigen is unknown. Read coverage stops 3 residues before the CDR3 terminus; the germline J gene supplies the remainder.

The CDR3 has 14 amino acids. Sequencing was done on a sample of blood buffy coat. The TCR was taken from a woman aged 18 to 75 with a cervical HPV16 infection that either progressed to CIN3+ or cleared (not recorded which). The genes are TRBV23-1 and TRBJ1-2; no reliable D call. TRBV23-1 qualifies as an ORF whose function is uncertain. CDR3 bases read: TGCGCCAGCAGTCTCAGCGAGAGTAATGGAAAA. Protein: CASSLSESNGK. The whole CDR3 sequence is CASSLSESNGKYTF.